This TCR beta chain was profiled in a study of blood T cell repertoires in COVID-19. The V end lost 3 bases, the J end lost 0 bases, and 12 bases lay between the germline ends. Looked up from germline, CDR1 is SGDLS and CDR2 is YYNGEE. This CDR3 has 15 residues. Sequencing was performed with immunoSEQ multiplex PCR; in TCRdb, only in-frame clones are kept and a portion is missing. This sample yields 150,000 to 200,000 clones, of which roughly 84% are seen a single time; around 1.2% belongs to the top ten. The TCR comes from a human donor with acute COVID-19. The donor label of this sample is uncertain. The sequencing input was PBMCs or T cells enriched from blood (not recorded which). This rearrangement joins TRBV9 to TRBJ1-2, with D possibly TRBD1 on 5 matching bases. The CDR3 sequence: CASSAPLTANYGYTF. In nucleotides, the CDR3 is TGTGCCAGCAGCGCCCCTTTGACAGCTAACTATGGCTACACCTTC.